The next 2 T cell receptor beta chains were all read from a single sample in a study of blood T cell repertoires in COVID-19. Profiled with immunoSEQ multiplex PCR; TCRdb holds only in-frame clones, not every one. The sample gives 210,000 or so clones, 87% of which show up once; about 10% is in the top ten. The sequencing input was PBMCs or T cells enriched from blood (not recorded which). These receptors came from a man aged 25 to 45 who had recovered from COVID-19.

The chain is built from TRBV27 and TRBJ1-5; 11 bases align to TRBD1. V lost 4 bases, J lost 7 bases, and 6 bases stayed unmatched. Germline V gives CDR1 MNHEY, CDR2 SMNVEV (reference sequence). The CDR3 covers 15 residues. Written as DNA, the CDR3 is TGTGCCAGCAGTTCTGGACAGGGGGCGAACCAGCCCCAGCATTTT. As protein: CASSSGQGANQPQHF.

A few counts support this clone. The V gene is TRBV11-3, the J gene TRBJ1-1; 7 bases are a match to TRBD1. Germline assignment: CDR1 SGHNT and CDR2 YENEEA. The CDR3 covers 13 residues. V lost 4 bases and J lost 6; bases outside the gene matches: 5. As DNA, the CDR3 is TGTGCCAGCAGCTCGAACAGGGGTGCTGAAGCTTTCTTT. The encoded protein is CASSSNRGAEAFF.